A single TCR beta chain is shown here with its context. This record comes from a study of STAT5B mutations in CD4+ large granular lymphocyte leukemia. Profiled with immunoSEQ multiplex PCR; TCRdb holds only in-frame clones, not every one. The sample includes about 40,000 clones, around 85% of them seen just once. The J segment lost 8 bases and the V segment lost 4 bases, leaving 7 bases of the junction unmatched. The germline V gene has CDR1 LGHNA and CDR2 YNFKEQ. This CDR3 is built from 16 residues. This chain links TRBV4-2 with TRBJ2-1, with 14 bases lining up with TRBD2. The receptor was derived from a human donor in good health. Sequencing was performed on CD4+ T cells from blood buffy coats. The chain's CDR3 is CASSPRTSGRQDEQFF. The DNA of the CDR3 is TGTGCCAGCAGCCCGCGGACTAGCGGGAGGCAAGATGAGCAGTTCTTC.